This T cell receptor beta chain was obtained from a study of regulatory T cells in long-lasting Graves disease (dated by TCRdb to about 2021). As for the study more broadly: Persistent Graves' disease meant more than 5 years of antithyroid drug treatment with TSH receptor autoantibodies that stayed positive. The study was registered as a clinical trial and conducted in China. TCR sequencing covered around 13 persistent and about 20 newly diagnosed Graves' disease patients, around 35 samples in total. Patients with persistent Graves' disease were compared with patients with newly diagnosed Graves' disease using TCR sequencing and RNA sequencing of peripheral blood. On average, persistent Graves' disease patients in the clinical cohort had been on antithyroid drugs for around ten years. The study at large found these results: As a limitation, the authors acknowledged that the small sample size may reduce accuracy. Peripheral blood alone was examined, since thyroid tissue, which constituted the primary lesion, could not be accessed. Persistent patients shared more public clonotypes among themselves (under 3,000) than newly diagnosed patients did (about 1,000). Sequencing and analysis were limited to the TCR beta chain. Compared with newly diagnosed patients, persistent Graves' disease patients had lower TCR Shannon entropy and fewer highly expanded clones, which suggests clonal expansion. Persistent disease showed preferential use of TRBV28, TRBJ1-2 and TRBJ2-5, whereas newly diagnosed disease favored TRBV20-1 and TRBJ2-1.

Library preparation employed multiplex PCR. This sample was sequenced with an Illumina HiSeq 4000. iRepertoire HTBI primers and Arm-PCR amplification of CDR3 regions were used to construct TCR beta libraries. Gel purification was performed on PCR products prior to sequencing. As for the authors' bioinformatics: Gene usage analysis of CDR3 amino acid clonotypes used the 62 TRBV and some 13 TRBJ segments found across samples. COPE and FqMerger were used to merge filtered high-quality paired reads into contigs. Contigs were aligned with BLAST to IMGT TRBV, TRBD and TRBJ reference genes, and CDR3 was defined per IMGT. Clonotypes above 0.1% frequency were classified as highly expanded clones. Shannon entropy was used to measure repertoire diversity, and the Gini coefficient was used to measure V-J evenness. A clonotype found in more than one individual was treated as public. TCRdb took the public reads, trimmed them with fastp at Q25, ran MiXCR for clone calling and kept in-frame beta chains. Each entry is one CDR3 protein sequence, shown with its most common DNA and genes. What appears here as the V and J calls and clone size reflects TCRdb's work, not the paper's. This sample gives about 460,000 distinct CDR3 sequences in total; under 25% of them show up just once. About 12% of the sample goes to the ten largest clones.

Sample time point, as interpreted from the label and publication: persistent/refractory GD, antithyroid drugs over 5 years with positive TRAb. For both TCR sequencing and RNA sequencing, RNA was extracted from PBMCs using TRIzol. The diagnosis of Graves' disease was made according to American Thyroid Association guidelines. Recruitment of patients was carried out at an endocrinology department in Xi'an, China. From each patient, approximately 9.9 milliliters of peripheral blood was collected into an EDTA anticoagulant tube. Ficoll Paque Plus density gradient separation was used to isolate PBMCs, and no additional T cell sorting was done. RNA quality was checked with an Agilent 2100 Bioanalyzer and agarose gel, and concentration with a NanoDrop 2000. V and J are truncated by 4 bases and 6 bases respectively, leaving an intervening sequence of 16 bases. The CDR3 runs 14 residues from the cysteine to the phenylalanine. Of all the DNA, just the CDR3 is kept, 42 bases in frame from base 1. CDR1 and CDR2 (SGHAT, FQNNGV) derive from the germline V gene.

This clonotype was recorded at least ten times. The antigen it binds to is not known. No clone much larger than this one lies a single base away; base qualities are absent. Rearrangement joined TRBV11-2 to TRBJ2-7; 5 matching bases give a weak D call of TRBD2. The receptor was derived from a female donor with Graves disease. The specimen was peripheral blood mononuclear cells (PBMCs), collected when the disease was refractory, from a patient treated with antithyroid drugs. The CDR3 region reads CASSSLRVMGEQYF. The sequenced DNA: TGTGCCAGCAGCTCCTTGCGGGTAATGGGCGAGCAGTACTTC.